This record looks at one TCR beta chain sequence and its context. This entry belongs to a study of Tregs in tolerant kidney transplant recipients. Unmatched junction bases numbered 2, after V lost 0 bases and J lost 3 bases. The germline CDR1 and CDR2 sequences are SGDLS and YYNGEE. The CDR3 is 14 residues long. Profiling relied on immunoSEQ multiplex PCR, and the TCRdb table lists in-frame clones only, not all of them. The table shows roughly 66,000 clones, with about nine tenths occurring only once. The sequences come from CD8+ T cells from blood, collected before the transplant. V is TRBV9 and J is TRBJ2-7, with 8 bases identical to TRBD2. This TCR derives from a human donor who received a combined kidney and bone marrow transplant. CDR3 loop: CASSVATSGYEQYF. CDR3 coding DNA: TGTGCCAGCAGCGTAGCCACTAGCGGCTACGAGCAGTACTTC. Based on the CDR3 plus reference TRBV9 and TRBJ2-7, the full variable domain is DSGVTQTPKHLITATGQRVTLRCSPRSGDLSVYWYQQSLDQGLQFLIQYYNGEERAKGNILERFSAQQFPDLHSELNLSSLELGDSALYFCASSVATSGYEQYFGPGTRLTVT.